This T cell receptor beta chain was recorded in a study of cytomegalovirus exposure and HLA in healthy donors. About the research overall: Some 90 million unique TCRs from HLA-typed donors were held in an early data release.

Notes on this clone: The antigen is undetermined.

Findings of the study overall: Testing in vitro showed three CMV-associated chains specific for CMV antigens. V- and J-gene trimming of TCR beta was linked (in a later analysis) to a missense DCLRE1C variant.

Looked up from germline, CDR1 is SGHRS and CDR2 is YFSETQ. This CDR3 has 14 amino acids. V lost 2 bases and J lost 1, with 8 bases in between. Primers: 60 Vbeta forward and 13 Jbeta reverse. TCRdb's table, derived via immunoSEQ multiplex PCR, lists solely in-frame clones and lacks some. The data show roughly 150,000 clones, approximately 81% seen once. What was sequenced was PBMCs. This chain connects TRBV5-1 to TRBJ2-3; the D is unclear. This receptor was identified in a woman aged 18-35 years in good health and CMV-seronegative. In DNA, the CDR3 is TGCGCCAGCAGCTTTGGGCAAGGCACAGATACGCAGTATTTT. As protein: CASSFGQGTDTQYF.